The entry that follows covers one T cell receptor (beta chain) sequence. The antigen is not known. The sample belongs to a study of shared clonotypes between healthy human individuals. Points from the study as a whole: Around 5% of naive CD4 clonotypes were common to several donors.

Germline V gives CDR1 KGHSH, CDR2 LQKENI. V was clipped by 2 bases and J by 6 bases, with 13 bases between them. This CDR3 spans 15 amino acids. Generated by immunoSEQ multiplex PCR, the TCRdb table keeps only in-frame clones and is missing some. The sample has roughly 1.4 million clones; 98% are singletons. The sample taken for sequencing was naive CD4+ T cells sorted from blood. This sample's subset: CD45RA+ positively selected. The chain carries TRBV18 and TRBJ1-4, with a tentative D call TRBD1 (6 bases). The origin of this receptor is a man in his thirties or forties in good health. The CDR3 region is CASSPETGRHEKLFF. CDR3 nucleotides: TGTGCCAGCTCACCAGAGACAGGTCGACATGAAAAACTGTTTTTT.